The 17 T cell receptor beta chains below all came from one sample that was sequenced in a study of shared clonotypes between healthy human individuals. The data were produced by immunoSEQ multiplex PCR, yet TCRdb's version contains in-frame clones alone and is incomplete. The sample yields roughly 640,000 clones, less than 98% seen once. Sequenced input: naive CD4+ T cells sorted from blood. Subset in this sample: CD45RA+ positively selected. The receptors shown here come from a woman aged 25 to 45 in good health.

The chain couples TRBV6-5 to TRBJ2-1; 8 bases are a match to TRBD2. This CDR3 has 16 residues. With V trimmed by 0 bases and J by 7 bases, 8 bases remained unmatched. From germline, CDR1 is MNHEY and CDR2 SVGAGI. CDR3: CASSYSFSGRGNEQFF. The CDR3 DNA reads TGTGCCAGCAGTTACTCTTTCAGCGGGAGAGGGAATGAGCAGTTCTTC.

The CDR3 loop is CASSFWYRGNYEQYF. The CDR3 region has the DNA TGTGCCAGCAGTTTTTGGTACAGGGGCAATTACGAGCAGTACTTC. This chain uses TRBV28 with TRBJ2-7; 7 nucleotides line up with TRBD1. The CDR3 is made up of 15 amino acids. Trimming took 3 bases from V and 4 from J; bases not matched to a gene: 9. Germline loops: CDR1 MDHEN, CDR2 SYDVKM.

The CDR3 is CASSLGAQTNTGELFF. In nucleotides, the CDR3 is TGCGCCAGCAGCTTGGGGGCGCAAACGAACACCGGGGAGCTGTTTTTT. The V and J genes are TRBV5-1 and TRBJ2-2; D is unresolved. The V gene lost 0 bases and the J gene lost 0 bases, with 9 bases spanning the gap. The CDR3 is made up of 16 amino acids. CDR1 SGHRS and CDR2 YFSETQ come from the germline V gene. Combining the CDR3 with reference TRBV5-1 and TRBJ2-2 gives the whole variable domain KAGVTQTPRYLIKTRGQQVTLSCSPISGHRSVSWYQQTPGQGLQFLFEYFSETQRNKGNFPGRFSGRQFSNSRSEMNVSTLELGDSALYLCASSLGAQTNTGELFFGEGSRLTVL.

Here the CDR3 reads CASIEGENTEAFF. The DNA of the CDR3 is TGTGCCAGTATCGAGGGGGAGAACACTGAAGCTTTCTTT. This chain joins TRBV19 and TRBJ1-1; TRBD1 is a possible D gene (6 bases). The CDR3 consists of 13 residues. Trimming shortened V by 7 bases and J by 1 base, and 10 bases separated the two germline ends. Germline V gene sequence: CDR1 LNHDA, CDR2 SQIVND (reference sequence).

The chain combines TRBV18 with TRBJ2-1; 10 bases line up with TRBD2. J gave up 4 bases and V 2 bases, and 8 bases lay outside the gene matches. CDR3 length equals 17 residues. The germline gives CDR1 KGHSH, CDR2 LQKENI. CDR3 in amino acids: CASSPGPGLASYNEQFF. CDR3 coding DNA: TGTGCCAGCTCACCAGGGCCGGGACTAGCGTCGTACAATGAGCAGTTCTTC.

V is TRBV9 and J is TRBJ2-7; 11 nucleotides match TRBD2. Germline-derived CDR1 and CDR2 are SGDLS and YYNGEE. With 2 bases clipped from V and 3 bases from J, the junction kept 7 bases outside the gene matches. This CDR3 is built from 16 residues. In nucleotides, the CDR3 is TGTGCCAGCAGCGTGGGGACTAGCGGAGGTGGCTACGAGCAGTACTTC. This translates into CASSVGTSGGGYEQYF. Based on the CDR3 plus reference TRBV9 and TRBJ2-7, the full variable domain is DSGVTQTPKHLITATGQRVTLRCSPRSGDLSVYWYQQSLDQGLQFLIQYYNGEERAKGNILERFSAQQFPDLHSELNLSSLELGDSALYFCASSVGTSGGGYEQYFGPGTRLTVT.

This chain joins TRBV7-2 and TRBJ2-5; D uncertain. TRBJ2-7 matches the DNA end more closely, so the J call is doubtful. The CDR3 totals 13 residues. Germline values: CDR1 SGHTA, CDR2 FQGNSA. The CDR3 bases are TGTGCCAGCAGCTTAAGCCCTAATAACGAGCAGTACTTC. Translating gives CASSLSPNNEQYF.

In DNA, the CDR3 is TGCAGCGTTGCGAACGACGGTAGCAATCAGCCCCAGCATTTT. It codes for CSVANDGSNQPQHF. The chain carries TRBV29-1 and TRBJ1-5; no reliable D call. Trimming pared 4 bases from V and 0 bases from J, leaving 10 bases between. CDR3 length: 14 amino acids. Per germline, CDR1 SQVTM and CDR2 ANQGSEA.

The V gene is TRBV28, the J gene TRBJ2-5; no firm D call. There are 12 residues in the CDR3. V lost 4 bases and J 7 bases, leaving 10 bases between the germline ends. The germline gives CDR1 MDHEN, CDR2 SYDVKM. CDR3 loop: CASSSGTRTQYF. Written as DNA, the CDR3 is TGTGCCAGCAGTTCGGGCACGAGGACCCAGTACTTC.

V usage is TRBV13 and J usage is TRBJ2-7; 8 bases align to TRBD1. J was trimmed by 2 bases and V by 3 bases; bases with no gene match: 9. The V gene's germline CDR1 is PRHDT and CDR2 FYEKMQ (reference sequence). This CDR3 has 16 amino acids. In DNA, the CDR3 is TGTGCCAGCAGCTTTAAATTCGGGACAGGAACCTACGAGCAGTACTTC. It yields the protein CASSFKFGTGTYEQYF.

The chain employs TRBV19 and TRBJ2-6; D is uncertain. V was cut by 6 bases and J by 0 bases, with 3 bases left in between. CDR3 length equals 13 residues. Germline CDR1 and CDR2: LNHDA and SQIVND (reference sequence). As DNA, the CDR3 is TGTGCCAGTAGACCCTCTGGGGCCAACGTCCTGACTTTC. Translated: CASRPSGANVLTF.

This sequence joins TRBV10-3 and TRBJ1-3; 10 nucleotides align to TRBD1. The CDR3 length is 15 residues. The ends lost 5 bases at V and 8 bases at J; junction bases unmatched: 9. CDR1 and CDR2 (germline): ENHRY, SYGVKD. The CDR3: CAISSPTGGSDTIYF. CDR3 coding DNA: TGTGCCATCAGTTCACCGACAGGGGGCTCGGACACCATATATTTT.

The genes are TRBV28 and TRBJ2-4; the D gene could be TRBD1 or TRBD2 (6 bases each). CDR3 length: 16 residues. Between the trimmed V and J ends, which lost 7 bases and 1 base, there was a span of 17 bases. Germline assignment: CDR1 MDHEN and CDR2 SYDVKM. The CDR3 reads CASTEGEDAAKNIQYF. CDR3 DNA: TGTGCCAGCACCGAGGGGGAGGACGCTGCCAAAAACATTCAGTACTTC.

A word on this clone: One end of the junction does not line up with germline, which may come from a read error. The CDR3 nucleotides are TGTGCCAGCAGCTTATCCCCCGGGACTCCTCAGGACTTC. It yields the protein CASSLSPGTPQDF. V gene TRBV9 combines with J gene TRBJ2-5; possibly TRBD2 for D (6 bases). CDR3 length: 13 residues. Looked up from germline, CDR1 is SGDLS and CDR2 is YYNGEE.

This clone was seen just once. The J gene is TRBJ1-1, the V gene TRBV28; D unresolved. The germline V gene has CDR1 MDHEN and CDR2 SYDVKM. V was clipped by 6 bases and J by 5 bases, with 13 bases between them. This CDR3 has 13 amino acids. This CDR3 reads CASRDPGRTEAFF. The CDR3 DNA reads as TGTGCCAGCAGGGACCCCGGGAGGACTGAAGCTTTCTTT.

The chain couples TRBV19 to TRBJ2-3; 13 positions agree with TRBD2. J gave up 4 bases and V 3 bases, and 7 bases lay outside the gene matches. The CDR3 has 17 amino acids. Per germline, CDR1 LNHDA and CDR2 SQIVND (reference sequence). CDR3 nucleotides: TGTGCCAGTAGTATTGGGACTAGCGGGATGTACGCAGATACGCAGTATTTT. As protein: CASSIGTSGMYADTQYF.

This clone is a singleton in its sample. The chain recombines TRBV18 with TRBJ2-3; D possibly corresponds to TRBD1 (6 bases). The germline gives CDR1 KGHSH, CDR2 LQKENI. The CDR3 loop spans 15 amino acids. The V end lost 6 bases, the J end lost 0 bases, and 13 bases lay between the germline ends. In nucleotides, the CDR3 is TGTGCCAGCTCGACAATGCAGGGGAGCACAGATACGCAGTATTTT. Translated: CASSTMQGSTDTQYF.